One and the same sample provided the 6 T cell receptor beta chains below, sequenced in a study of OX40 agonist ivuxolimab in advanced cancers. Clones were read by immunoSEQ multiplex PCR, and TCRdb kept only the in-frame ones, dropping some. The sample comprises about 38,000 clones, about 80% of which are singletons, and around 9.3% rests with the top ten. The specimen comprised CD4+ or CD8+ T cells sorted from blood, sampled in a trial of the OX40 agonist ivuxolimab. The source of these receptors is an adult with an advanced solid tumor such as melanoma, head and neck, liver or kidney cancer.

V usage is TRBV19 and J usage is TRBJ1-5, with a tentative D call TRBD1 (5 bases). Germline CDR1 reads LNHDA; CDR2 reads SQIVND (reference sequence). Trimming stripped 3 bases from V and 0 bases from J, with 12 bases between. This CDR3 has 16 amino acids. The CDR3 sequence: CASSMGTGHSNQPQHF. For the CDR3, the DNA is TGTGCCAGTAGTATGGGCACCGGACATAGCAATCAGCCCCAGCATTTT.

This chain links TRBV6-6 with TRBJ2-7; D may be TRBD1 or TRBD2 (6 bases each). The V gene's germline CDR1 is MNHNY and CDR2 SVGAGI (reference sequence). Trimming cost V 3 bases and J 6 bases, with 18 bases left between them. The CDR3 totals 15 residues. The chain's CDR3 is CASSYSKGGKGEQYF. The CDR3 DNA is TGTGCCAGCAGTTATTCTAAGGGGGGAAAGGGCGAGCAGTACTTC.

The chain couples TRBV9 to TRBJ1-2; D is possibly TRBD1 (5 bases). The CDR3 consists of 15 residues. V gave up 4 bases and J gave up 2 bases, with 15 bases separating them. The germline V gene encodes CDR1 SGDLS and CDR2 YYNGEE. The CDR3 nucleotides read TGTGCCAGCAGCCCGGACGGGGCCCGAAACTATGGCTACACCTTC. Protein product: CASSPDGARNYGYTF.

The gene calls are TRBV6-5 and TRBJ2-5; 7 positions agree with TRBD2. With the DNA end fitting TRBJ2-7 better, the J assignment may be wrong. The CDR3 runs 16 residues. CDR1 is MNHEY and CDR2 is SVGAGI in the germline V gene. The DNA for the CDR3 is TGTGCCAGCAGTTACTCCCTCCTAGCGGAGGCCTACGAGCAGTACTTC. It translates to CASSYSLLAEAYEQYF.

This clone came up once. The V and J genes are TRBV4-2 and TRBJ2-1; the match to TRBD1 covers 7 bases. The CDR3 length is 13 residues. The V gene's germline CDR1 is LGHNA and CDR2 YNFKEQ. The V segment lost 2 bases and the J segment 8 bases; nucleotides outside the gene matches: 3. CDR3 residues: CASSQQQGYEQFF. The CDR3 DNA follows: TGTGCCAGCAGCCAACAACAGGGGTATGAGCAGTTCTTC.

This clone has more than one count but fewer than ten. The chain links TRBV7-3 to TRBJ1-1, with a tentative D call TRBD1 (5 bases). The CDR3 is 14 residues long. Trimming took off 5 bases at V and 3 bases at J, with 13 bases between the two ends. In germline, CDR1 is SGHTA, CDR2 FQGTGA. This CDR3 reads CASSPGGGDTEAFF. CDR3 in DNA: TGTGCCAGCAGCCCCGGGGGAGGAGACACTGAAGCTTTCTTT. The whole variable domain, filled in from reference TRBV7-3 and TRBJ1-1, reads GAGVSQTPSNKVTEKGKYVELRCDPISGHTALYWYRQSLGQGPEFLIYFQGTGAADDSGLPNDRFFAVRPEGSVSTLKIQRTERGDSAVYLCASSPGGGDTEAFFGQGTRLTVV.